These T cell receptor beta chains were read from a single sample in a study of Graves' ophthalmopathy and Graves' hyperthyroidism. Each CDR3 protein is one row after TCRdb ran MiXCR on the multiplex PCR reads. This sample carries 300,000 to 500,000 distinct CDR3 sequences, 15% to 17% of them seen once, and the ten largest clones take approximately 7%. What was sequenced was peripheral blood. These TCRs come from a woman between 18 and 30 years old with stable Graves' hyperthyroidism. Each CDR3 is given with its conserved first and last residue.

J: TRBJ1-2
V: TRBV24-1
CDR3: CATSDLQGSGYTF

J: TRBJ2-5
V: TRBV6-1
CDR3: CASSEAGQAQETQYF

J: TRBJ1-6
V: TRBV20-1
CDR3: CSARVPGNNSPLHF

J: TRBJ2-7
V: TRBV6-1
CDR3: CASTRAGEQYF

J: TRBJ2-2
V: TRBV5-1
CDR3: CASSLEGTNTGELFF

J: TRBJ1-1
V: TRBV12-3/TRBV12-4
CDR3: CASRPKQGRNTEAFF

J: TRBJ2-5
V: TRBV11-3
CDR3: CASSPGTGGRETQYF

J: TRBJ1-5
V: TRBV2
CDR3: CASSEDRPYSNQPQHF

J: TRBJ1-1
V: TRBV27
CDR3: CASSFLRGGTEAFF

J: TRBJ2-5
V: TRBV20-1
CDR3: CSVGQGEETQYF